The 9 T cell receptor beta chains given below trace back to one sample, sequenced in a study of blood T cell repertoires in COVID-19. Repertoires were generated with immunoSEQ multiplex PCR, while TCRdb's copy carries only in-frame clones and drops some. Seen here are a few hundred thousand clones, over 85% observed once, and the top ten hold about 8.4%. Specimen: PBMCs or T cells enriched from blood (not recorded which). The receptors were sampled from a woman aged 25 to 39 who had recovered from COVID-19.

The chain couples TRBV11-1 to TRBJ2-2; the D gene is possibly TRBD1 (6 bases). Trimming shortened V by 5 bases and J by 4 bases, and 14 bases separated the two germline ends. Germline CDR1 reads SGHAT; CDR2 reads FQDESV (reference sequence). CDR3 length: 15 amino acids. CDR3 loop: CASSPDRLGTGELFF. The CDR3 DNA follows: TGTGCCAGCAGCCCCGACAGGTTGGGCACCGGGGAGCTGTTTTTT.

This clone has more than one count but fewer than ten. The CDR3 coding sequence is TGTGCCAGCAGCCAAGATTGGGGGAGGGTCCTTACGCCCCAGCATTTT. Translating gives CASSQDWGRVLTPQHF. The chain links TRBV4-2 to TRBJ1-5; a possible D gene is TRBD1 (5 bases). Germline V lookup: CDR1 LGHNA, CDR2 YNFKEQ. The CDR3 length is 16 residues. V was pared by 0 bases and J by 9 bases, with 18 bases between.

The V and J genes are TRBV12-3 or TRBV12-4 and TRBJ2-1, with a possible D match to TRBD1 (6 bases). V was shortened by 2 bases and J by 8 bases, with 10 bases between the two germline ends. The CDR3 is 13 residues long. CDR3 in amino acids: CASSLTGFDEQFF. CDR3 nucleotide sequence: TGTGCCAGCAGTTTAACAGGGTTCGATGAGCAGTTCTTC.

V usage is TRBV6-6 and J usage is TRBJ2-5, with TRBD2 matching 8 bases. Germline V CDR1 and CDR2: MNHNY, SVGAGI (reference sequence). Trimming removed 6 bases from V and 1 base from J; junction bases left unmatched: 4. The CDR3 extends over 14 amino acids. Here the CDR3 DNA reads TGTGCCAGCAGAGAGACTAGCGCCCAAGAGACCCAGTACTTC. Residues: CASRETSAQETQYF.

The chain is built from TRBV7-9 and TRBJ2-7, with 7 positions matching TRBD1. V shed 4 bases, J shed 7 bases, and the junction held 7 bases outside the gene matches. From germline, CDR1 is SEHNR and CDR2 FQNEAQ (reference sequence). The CDR3 consists of 13 residues. The chain's CDR3 is CASSSLLQGEQYF. The CDR3 bases are TGTGCCAGCAGCTCCCTATTACAGGGGGAGCAGTACTTC.

CDR3 protein: CASSNNRGRNTGELFF. The CDR3 coding sequence is TGTGCCAGCAGCAATAACAGGGGGCGAAACACCGGGGAGCTGTTTTTT. The J gene is TRBJ2-2, the V gene TRBV11-2, with TRBD1 matching over 9 bases. The CDR3 extends over 16 amino acids. Germline CDR1 SGHAT, CDR2 FQNNGV. V lost 5 bases, J lost 2 bases, and 6 bases stayed unmatched.

The J gene is TRBJ1-5, the V gene TRBV19; 11 bases fit TRBD1. Germline values: CDR1 LNHDA, CDR2 SQIVND (reference sequence). CDR3 length: 15 residues. V gave up 6 bases and J gave up 2 bases; unmatched junction bases: 3. The CDR3 coding sequence is TGTGCCAGTAGCGGGACAGGGGGGGGCAATCAGCCCCAGCATTTT. Protein product: CASSGTGGGNQPQHF. Full variable domain (outside the CDR3, taken from reference TRBV19 and TRBJ1-5): DGGITQSPKYLFRKEGQNVTLSCEQNLNHDAMYWYRQDPGQGLRLIYYSQIVNDFQKGDIAEGYSVSREKKESFPLTVTSAQKNPTAFYLCASSGTGGGNQPQHFGDGTRLSIL.

The V and J genes are TRBV5-4 and TRBJ1-2; no reliable D call. V dropped 4 bases and J dropped 0 bases, with 10 bases sitting between them. Per the germline V gene, CDR1 is SGHNT and CDR2 is YYREEE (reference sequence). The CDR3 has 14 residues. DNA for the CDR3: TGTGCCAGCAGCAATCACTATGCTAACTATGGCTACACCTTC. Protein sequence: CASSNHYANYGYTF.

This CDR3 is CASSGEGYYGYTF. The CDR3 DNA reads TGTGCCAGCAGCGGGGAGGGATACTATGGCTACACCTTC. This chain links TRBV7-2 with TRBJ1-2; no definite D call. V shed 5 bases and J shed 3 bases, with 10 bases lying between them. The CDR3 has 13 amino acids. Germline V lookup: CDR1 SGHTA, CDR2 FQGNSA. Filled out from reference TRBV7-2 and TRBJ1-2, the complete variable domain reads GAGVSQSPSNKVTEKGKDVELRCDPISGHTALYWYRQSLGQGLEFLIYFQGNSAPDKSGLPSDRFSAERTGGSVSTLTIQRTQQEDSAVYLCASSGEGYYGYTFGSGTRLTVV.